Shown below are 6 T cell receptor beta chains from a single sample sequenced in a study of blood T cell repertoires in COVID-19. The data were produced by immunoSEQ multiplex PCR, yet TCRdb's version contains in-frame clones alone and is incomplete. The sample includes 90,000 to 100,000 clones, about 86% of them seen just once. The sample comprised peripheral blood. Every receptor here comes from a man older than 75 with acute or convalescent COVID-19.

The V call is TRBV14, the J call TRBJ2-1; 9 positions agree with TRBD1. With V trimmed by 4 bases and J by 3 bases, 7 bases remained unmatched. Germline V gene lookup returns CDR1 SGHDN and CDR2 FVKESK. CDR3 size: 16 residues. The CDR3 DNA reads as TGTGCCAGCAGCCCACAGGGGGCTTCCTACTACAATGAGCAGTTCTTC. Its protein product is CASSPQGASYYNEQFF.

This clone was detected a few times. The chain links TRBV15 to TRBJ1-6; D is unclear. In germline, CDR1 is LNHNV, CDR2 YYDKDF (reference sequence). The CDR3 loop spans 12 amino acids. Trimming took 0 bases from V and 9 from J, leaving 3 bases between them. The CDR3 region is CATSRDLSPLHF. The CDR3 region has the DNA TGTGCCACCAGCAGAGATCTTTCACCCCTCCACTTT.

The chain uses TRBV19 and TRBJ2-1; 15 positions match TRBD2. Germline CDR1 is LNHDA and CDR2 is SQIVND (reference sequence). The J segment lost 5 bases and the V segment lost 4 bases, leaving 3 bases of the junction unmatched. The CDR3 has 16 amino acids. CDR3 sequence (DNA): TGTGCCAGTAGTAGGGGACTAGCGGGAGGAGACAATGAGCAGTTCTTC. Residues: CASSRGLAGGDNEQFF.

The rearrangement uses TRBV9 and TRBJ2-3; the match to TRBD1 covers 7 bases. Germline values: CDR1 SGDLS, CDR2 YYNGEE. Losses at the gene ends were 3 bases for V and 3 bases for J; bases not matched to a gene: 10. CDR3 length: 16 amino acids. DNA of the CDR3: TGTGCCAGCAGCGCAGAGGGACAGCTACAGACAGATACGCAGTATTTT. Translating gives CASSAEGQLQTDTQYF.

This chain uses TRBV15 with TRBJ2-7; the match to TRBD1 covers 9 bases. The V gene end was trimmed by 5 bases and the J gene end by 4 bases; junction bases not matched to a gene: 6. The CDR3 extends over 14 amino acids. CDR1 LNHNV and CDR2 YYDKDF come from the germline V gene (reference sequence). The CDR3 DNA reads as TGTGCCACCAGCCAACCGGGACAGGGTTACGAGCAGTACTTC. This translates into CATSQPGQGYEQYF.

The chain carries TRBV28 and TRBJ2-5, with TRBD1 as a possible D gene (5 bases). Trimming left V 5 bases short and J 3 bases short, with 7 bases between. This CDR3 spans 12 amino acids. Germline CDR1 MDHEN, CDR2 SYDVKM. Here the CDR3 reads CASSQGEETQYF. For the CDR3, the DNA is TGTGCCAGCAGTCAAGGGGAAGAGACCCAGTACTTC.